What follows are 13 T cell receptor beta chains derived from one specimen sequenced in a study of T cells in women clearing cervical HPV infection. Measured with immunoSEQ multiplex PCR; TCRdb has only the in-frame clones, and not every one. The sample is made up of 45,000 to 55,000 clones, and the top ten hold about 1.5% of it. Sequenced sample: blood buffy coat. The receptor source for this set is a woman aged 18 to 75 with a cervical HPV16 infection that either progressed to CIN3+ or cleared (not recorded which).

Concerning this clone: The CDR3 end falls 3 residues outside the read, so it is completed with the germline J gene. The V call is TRBV7-8, the J call TRBJ2-2; weak D call: TRBD2 (5 bases). V shed 4 bases and J shed 1 base, with 13 bases lying between them. Per the germline V gene, CDR1 is SGHVS and CDR2 is FQNEAQ. The CDR3 contains 16 residues. CDR3 bases read: TGTGCCAGCAGCTCAGACTATTGGCTGAACACCGGGGAG. Its protein is CASSSDYWLNTGE. The CDR3, in full, reads CASSSDYWLNTGELFF.

In regard to this clone: The read comes to an end 3 residues before the CDR3 does, leaving the germline J gene to fill in the end. V usage is TRBV7-2 and J usage is TRBJ2-7; 8 bases align to TRBD2. Germline V gene sequence: CDR1 SGHTA, CDR2 FQGNSA. The CDR3 is made up of 15 amino acids. Losses at the gene ends were 2 bases for V and 4 bases for J; bases not matched to a gene: 7. The CDR3 protein is CASSLSRGGIYEQYF. The DNA read from the CDR3 is TGTGCCAGCAGCTTAAGTCGGGGGGGAATTTACGAG.

A note on this clone: The read halts 3 residues ahead of the CDR3 end, with the missing end drawn from the germline J gene. This chain joins TRBV20-1 and TRBJ2-3, with D perhaps TRBD2 (5 bases). Between the trimmed V and J ends, which lost 1 base and 4 bases, there was a span of 12 bases. The CDR3 has 14 amino acids. CDR1 is DFQATT and CDR2 is SNEGSKA in the germline V gene (reference sequence). The DNA read from the CDR3 is TGCAGTGCTAGAGTCAGTAGCGTGGCAGATACG. Amino acids: CSARVSSVADT. The entire CDR3 protein reads CSARVSSVADTQYF.

Notes on this clone: Read data end 3 residues before the CDR3 end; the end is taken from the germline J gene. The chain carries TRBV5-1 and TRBJ1-1; TRBD1 matches 7 bases. Losses at the gene ends were 4 bases for V and 1 base for J; bases not matched to a gene: 1. The CDR3 consists of 13 residues. CDR1 SGHRS and CDR2 YFSETQ come from the germline V gene. The CDR3 here is CASSRQGNTEAFF. The CDR3 DNA, read in part, is TGCGCCAGCAGCAGACAGGGGAACACTGAA.

Details on this clone: The CDR3 is cut off 3 residues early in the read; its end comes from the germline J gene. The V and J genes are TRBV18 and TRBJ1-2; D remains ambiguous. Germline V lookup: CDR1 KGHSH, CDR2 LQKENI. This CDR3 has 14 amino acids. The V and J ends lost 3 bases and 0 bases respectively, with 8 bases between them. The CDR3 here is CASSPAGSNYGYTF. The DNA read from the CDR3 is TGTGCCAGCTCACCGGCAGGTTCTAACTATGGC.

As for this clone: The read is 3 residues too short to cover the CDR3 end, so that end is filled in from the germline J gene. J is TRBJ2-2 and V is TRBV11-1; D might be TRBD2 (6 bases). CDR1 and CDR2 (germline): SGHAT, FQDESV (reference sequence). V shed 5 bases and J shed 4 bases, with 11 bases lying between them. This CDR3 region has 14 residues. The DNA read from the CDR3 is TGTGCCAGCAGCCGTATGGGGGGCACCGGGGAG. Its protein product is CASSRMGGTGE. The full CDR3 protein reads CASSRMGGTGELFF. Together with reference TRBV11-1 and TRBJ2-2, the CDR3 gives the full variable domain: EAEVAQSPRYKITEKSQAVAFWCDPISGHATLYWYRQILGQGPELLVQFQDESVVDDSQLPKDRFSAERLKGVDSTLKIQPAELGDSAMYLCASSRMGGTGELFFGEGSRLTVL.

As to this clone: The CDR3 extends 3 residues past the end of the read, so its final part is completed from the germline J gene. The chain is built from TRBV20-1 and TRBJ2-7; 8 positions agree with TRBD2. Germline trimming cut 6 bases from V and 6 bases from J; bases unmatched to any gene: 13. The CDR3 runs to 14 residues. Germline CDR1 is DFQATT and CDR2 is SNEGSKA (reference sequence). This chain's CDR3 is CSARASGRVVEQYF. The CDR3 bases that were read are TGCAGTGCCCGTGCAAGCGGGAGAGTGGTCGAG.

As to this clone: The read is 3 residues too short to cover the CDR3 end, so that end is filled in from the germline J gene. The V gene is TRBV7-9, the J gene TRBJ2-3, with 9 bases aligning to TRBD2. The trim removed 1 base at V and 7 bases at J, leaving 6 bases unmatched. The CDR3 loop spans 15 amino acids. Germline CDR1 reads SEHNR; CDR2 reads FQNEAQ (reference sequence). This chain's CDR3 is CASSLGEAGGHTQYF. The sequenced CDR3 bases are TGTGCCAGCAGCTTAGGGGAAGCGGGGGGCCATACG. Filled out from reference TRBV7-9 and TRBJ2-3, the complete variable domain reads DTGVSQNPRHKITKRGQNVTFRCDPISEHNRLYWYRQTLGQGPEFLTYFQNEAQLEKSRLLSDRFSAERPKGSFSTLEIQRTEQGDSAMYLCASSLGEAGGHTQYFGPGTRLTVL.

For this clone: The read terminates 3 residues ahead of where the CDR3 ends, so the germline J gene completes it. V gene TRBV2 combines with J gene TRBJ2-7, with TRBD1 matching 8 bases. With V trimmed by 3 bases and J by 2 bases, 9 bases remained unmatched. This CDR3 contains 16 residues. From germline, CDR1 is SNHLY and CDR2 FYNNEI. This CDR3 is CASSDPGGGDPYEQYF. The DNA read from the CDR3 is TGTGCCAGCAGTGATCCAGGGGGCGGGGACCCCTACGAG.

Worth noting for this clone: The read gets to within 3 residues of the CDR3 end, and the germline J gene fills in the rest. The V gene is TRBV18, the J gene TRBJ1-4; the D is unclear. CDR1 and CDR2 (germline): KGHSH, LQKENI. CDR3 size: 13 residues. The germline V and J ends were trimmed by 5 bases and 5 bases, with 9 bases remaining between them. CDR3 in amino acids: CASSLNRNEKLFF. CDR3 DNA, as far as it was read: TGTGCCAGCTCATTGAACAGAAATGAAAAA. The whole variable domain, filled in from reference TRBV18 and TRBJ1-4, reads NAGVMQNPRHLVRRRGQEARLRCSPMKGHSHVYWYRQLPEEGLKFMVYLQKENIIDESGMPKERFSAEFPKEGPSILRIQQVVRGDSAAYFCASSLNRNEKLFFGSGTQLSVL.

As for this clone: The observed sequence ends 3 residues before the CDR3 terminus, with the missing tail filled in from the germline J gene. This chain uses TRBV7-9 with TRBJ1-1; D uncertain. The CDR3 loop spans 14 amino acids. V was trimmed by 8 bases and J by 1 base, leaving 14 bases between them. From germline, CDR1 is SEHNR and CDR2 FQNEAQ (reference sequence). The part of the CDR3 DNA that was read is TGTGCCAGCTATCCAAGCGGGGAGAACACTGAA. Its protein is CASYPSGENTE. The whole CDR3 protein is CASYPSGENTEAFF.

With regard to this clone: The read comes to an end 3 residues before the CDR3 does, leaving the germline J gene to fill in the end. The gene calls are TRBV29-1 and TRBJ2-7, with D possibly being TRBD1 (5 bases). Between the trimmed V and J ends, which lost 4 bases and 2 bases, there was a span of 18 bases. This CDR3 contains 15 residues. Germline V lookup: CDR1 SQVTM, CDR2 ANQGSEA. The part of the CDR3 DNA that was read is TGCAGCGTTGGGACACCTCATAAGCCTACCTACGAG. Translated: CSVGTPHKPTYE. The full-length CDR3 reads as CSVGTPHKPTYEQYF.

Remarks on this clone: The read comes to an end 3 residues before the CDR3 does, leaving the germline J gene to fill in the end. The chain has TRBV18 and TRBJ1-1, with D unresolved. The CDR3 totals 14 residues. Trimming took 2 bases from V and 0 from J, leaving 7 bases between them. Germline V CDR1 and CDR2: KGHSH, LQKENI. The CDR3 protein is CASSPRGVNTEAFF. The DNA read from the CDR3 is TGTGCCAGCTCACCAAGAGGTGTGAACACTGAA.